This is a list of T cell receptor beta chains from one sample in a study of OX40 agonist ivuxolimab in advanced cancers. Method: immunoSEQ multiplex PCR; TCRdb's copy keeps in-frame clones and lacks some. The sample lists over 65,000 clones, about 88% occurring once. Sequenced material: CD4+ or CD8+ T cells sorted from blood, taken in a trial of the OX40 agonist ivuxolimab. The receptor source for this set is an adult with an advanced solid tumor such as melanoma, head and neck, liver or kidney cancer. Each CDR3 is given without its conserved first and last residue. Clone size is shown for a subset of rows, as once, few, many or a class of expanded clone.

V,size,CDR3
TRBV6-6,NA,ASSPPRDRSYEQY
TRBV2,NA,ASRDFRGPYEQY
TRBV7-8,NA,ASSPSSGLAKNIQY
TRBV6-5,NA,ASSEYRGYAQH
TRBV7-8,NA,ASSPRQNSNQPQH
TRBV10-3,NA,AISESPGLAGATNTGELF
TRBV28,once,ASSFLLAGAGETQY
TRBV2,NA,ASVPWGGGNTEAF
TRBV2,NA,ASSRSVGTGNPYEQY
TRBV7-6,once,ASSTRGYGYT
TRBV6-1,NA,ATNSGLAGSEAQY
TRBV27,NA,ASSFRTGGASNEQF
TRBV6-5,NA,ASRQGTGNTGELF
TRBV2,NA,ASSGQVGGYT
TRBV19,NA,ASSMAGGNNEQF
TRBV18,NA,ASSPPSQRETQY
TRBV18,NA,ASSPETQAEAF
TRBV10-3,NA,AISDPGQKNTEAF
TRBV11-2,NA,ASSWIADGRPTGELF
TRBV11-2,NA,ASSLAGTSHGELF
TRBV11-2,once,ASSSTGTGYEQY
TRBV11-3,NA,ASSAAGLGDRFEKLF
TRBV6-5,NA,ASSKGGGTEAF
TRBV7-9,NA,ASSLGAGVSEQY
TRBV11-2,once,ASSLGSMPRDEQF
TRBV4-3,once,ASSQGGRIPGELF
TRBV7-9,few,ASSSDSLGRGYT
TRBV7-9,NA,ASSFPGSGPDEQY
TRBV5-1,once,ASSRRDWLETQY
TRBV10-2,NA,ASSGRGVNTEAF
TRBV6-5,NA,ASSYAGSSYNEQF
TRBV29-1,NA,SDYRGRETQY
TRBV6-5,NA,ASGYPTSGSYEQY
TRBV27,NA,ASSLDRDVGELF
TRBV14,NA,ASSQYSASGEQF
TRBV6-5,NA,ASSLGQGGSTEAF
TRBV5-4,NA,ASSLDSREQY
TRBV13,NA,ASIAGRDRRHGELF
TRBV4-1,few,ASSQDSPGQGRDEQF
TRBV19,NA,ASRAGAGRGETQY
TRBV10-2,NA,ASTGPVAYNEQF
TRBV5-5,NA,ASSSAPSSYNEQF
TRBV4-2,NA,ASSQTRQPASTDTQY
TRBV5-4,NA,ASNSGISGNTIY
TRBV2,NA,ASRDTWSSGNTIY
TRBV7-2,NA,ASSGQGVNREQF
TRBV11-2,once,ASRGDIKDQQY
TRBV9,once,ASSVRLAGGADTQY
TRBV29-1,NA,SVEIKYEQY
TRBV11-3,NA,ASSLTRDSYNEQF
TRBV7-6,once,ASSLVIGGHNEQF
TRBV7-6,NA,ASSLAGLAGTEQY
TRBV2,once,ASSVGTGGNYGYT
TRBV5-1,NA,ASSTGTRTDTQY
TRBV29-1,NA,SVGGTNTEAF
TRBV5-5,NA,ASSLSGSQETQY